The 26 T cell receptor beta chains below come from one sample, sequenced in a study of T cells in localized non-small cell lung cancer. Repertoires were generated with immunoSEQ multiplex PCR, while TCRdb's copy carries only in-frame clones and drops some. The table shows roughly 26,000 clones, with approximately 89% occurring only once. The sample in question was peripheral blood, obtained before any cancer treatment. The receptors here all came from a female donor over 55 with stage II squamous cell lung carcinoma.

The rearrangement links TRBV4-1 to TRBJ2-7; 7 nucleotides agree with TRBD2. Germline V gene sequence: CDR1 MGHRA, CDR2 YSYEKL. The junction had 4 bases not matched to a gene; V was cut back by 1 base and J by 1 base. The CDR3 is 15 residues long. In DNA, the CDR3 is TGCGCCAGCAGCCAAGCGCCTAGCGGTTCCTACGAGCAGTACTTC. Amino acid sequence: CASSQAPSGSYEQYF.

A remark on this clone: The sample contains more than one DNA sequence encoding this CDR3. The chain is built from TRBV11-2 and TRBJ2-5; D remains unclear. Trimming left V 3 bases short and J 3 bases short, with 2 bases between. CDR1 SGHAT and CDR2 FQNNGV come from the germline V gene. The CDR3 sequence is 11 residues long. DNA of the CDR3: TGTGCCAGCAGCTTTAAAGAGACCCAGTACTTC. It yields the protein CASSFKETQYF.

This chain connects TRBV2 to TRBJ2-5; D uncertain. V was shortened by 2 bases and J by 7 bases, with 20 bases between the two germline ends. Germline V CDR1 and CDR2: SNHLY, FYNNEI. The CDR3 totals 16 residues. The CDR3 region has the DNA TGTGCCAGCAGTGAATACAGAGGTGGTTTATTTGGGACCCAGTACTTC. It encodes CASSEYRGGLFGTQYF.

This rearrangement joins TRBV6-6 to TRBJ2-3; D may be TRBD2 (5 bases). Germline CDR1 and CDR2: MNHNY and SVGAGI (reference sequence). The CDR3 runs to 15 residues. V was pared by 7 bases and J by 2 bases, with 16 bases between. DNA of the CDR3: TGTGCCAGCAATCGAGACTACTCTCCCACAGATACGCAGTATTTT. Translating gives CASNRDYSPTDTQYF.

This clone was counted once. The genes are TRBV11-2 and TRBJ2-1, with D perhaps TRBD1 or TRBD2 (6 bases each). This CDR3 has 14 amino acids. The V gene lost 4 bases and the J gene lost 8 bases, with 15 bases spanning the gap. Germline V CDR1 and CDR2: SGHAT, FQNNGV. The CDR3 spells CASSWGDTGHEQFF. Here the CDR3 DNA reads TGTGCCAGCAGCTGGGGGGACACAGGCCATGAGCAGTTCTTC. Filled out from reference TRBV11-2 and TRBJ2-1, the complete variable domain reads EAGVAQSPRYKIIEKRQSVAFWCNPISGHATLYWYQQILGQGPKLLIQFQNNGVVDDSQLPKDRFSAERLKGVDSTLKIQPAKLEDSAVYLCASSWGDTGHEQFFGPGTRLTVL.

The J gene is TRBJ1-5, the V gene TRBV5-4; D call uncertain. Deletions cut 0 bases from V and 2 bases from J, with 12 bases between. In germline, CDR1 is SGHNT, CDR2 YYREEE (reference sequence). The CDR3 has 16 residues. The CDR3 region has the DNA TGTGCCAGCAGCTTGGTATGTGCAAAGGGCAATCAGCCCCAGCATTTT. Protein sequence: CASSLVCAKGNQPQHF.

The chain employs TRBV27 and TRBJ2-1, with D perhaps TRBD1 or TRBD2 (5 bases each). The V end was cut by 5 bases, the J end by 9 bases, with 8 bases between. The CDR3 sequence is 11 residues long. Per germline, CDR1 MNHEY and CDR2 SMNVEV (reference sequence). The CDR3 region is CASSQRGEQFF. The DNA for the CDR3 is TGTGCCAGCAGTCAGAGGGGTGAGCAGTTCTTC.

The chain links TRBV5-1 to TRBJ1-1; D gene unclear. CDR3 size: 14 residues. V was cut by 2 bases and J by 1 base, with 9 bases left in between. The V gene's germline CDR1 is SGHRS and CDR2 YFSETQ. The CDR3 loop reads CASSLRAANTEAFF. The CDR3 nucleotides are TGCGCCAGCAGCTTACGTGCAGCGAACACTGAAGCTTTCTTT. Full variable domain (rest looked up from reference TRBV5-1 and TRBJ1-1): KAGVTQTPRYLIKTRGQQVTLSCSPISGHRSVSWYQQTPGQGLQFLFEYFSETQRNKGNFPGRFSGRQFSNSRSEMNVSTLELGDSALYLCASSLRAANTEAFFGQGTRLTVV.

The rearrangement links TRBV30 to TRBJ1-3; a possible D gene is TRBD1 (5 bases). This CDR3 is 14 amino acids long. Germline V lookup: CDR1 GTSNPN, CDR2 SVGIG (reference sequence). The V end lost 5 bases, the J end lost 0 bases, and 11 bases lay between the germline ends. CDR3 DNA sequence: TGTGCCTGGGACAAAGGGACCTCTGGAAACACCATATATTTT. Protein: CAWDKGTSGNTIYF.

This chain joins TRBV9 and TRBJ1-2; the match to TRBD1 covers 7 bases. The length of the CDR3 is 15 residues. The V segment lost 3 bases and the J segment 4 bases; nucleotides outside the gene matches: 9. Germline values: CDR1 SGDLS, CDR2 YYNGEE. The CDR3 here is CASSAPPGQVYGYTF. DNA of the CDR3: TGTGCCAGCAGCGCCCCCCCCGGACAGGTCTATGGCTACACCTTC.

V and J are TRBV7-3 and TRBJ1-3, with TRBD1 matching 8 bases. V shed 9 bases and J 2 bases; nucleotides not matched to a gene: 3. Germline V gives CDR1 SGHTA, CDR2 FQGTGA. This CDR3 contains 13 residues. CDR3 coding DNA: TGTGCCAGTTCGACAGGGGCTGGAAACACCATATATTTT. This codes for CASSTGAGNTIYF.

The chain joins TRBV19 to TRBJ1-3; D is perhaps TRBD1 (5 bases). CDR3 size: 14 residues. The germline V and J ends were trimmed by 11 bases and 0 bases, with 14 bases remaining between them. Germline lookup yields CDR1 LNHDA and CDR2 SQIVND (reference sequence). CDR3 in amino acids: CAVSGTNSGNTIYF. Written as DNA, the CDR3 is TGTGCCGTATCCGGGACCAACTCTGGAAACACCATATATTTT.

This chain joins TRBV2 and TRBJ1-2, with 7 bases lining up with TRBD1. The CDR3 length is 14 residues. Unmatched junction bases numbered 6, after V lost 4 bases and J lost 4 bases. From germline, CDR1 is SNHLY and CDR2 FYNNEI. DNA for the CDR3: TGTGCCAGCAGTGCTACTGACAGGGTCTATGGCTACACCTTC. Translating it yields CASSATDRVYGYTF.

The V call is TRBV11-2, the J call TRBJ2-3; D not resolved. The V end lost 0 bases, the J end lost 4 bases, and 14 bases lay between the germline ends. In germline, CDR1 is SGHAT, CDR2 FQNNGV. There are 16 residues in the CDR3. This CDR3 is CASSLDFGPASDTQYF. The DNA of the CDR3 is TGTGCCAGCAGCTTAGATTTCGGGCCGGCATCAGATACGCAGTATTTT.

The J gene is TRBJ1-2, the V gene TRBV9; D remains unclear. Germline loops: CDR1 SGDLS, CDR2 YYNGEE. Trimming shortened V by 1 base and J by 0 bases, and 10 bases separated the two germline ends. CDR3 size: 15 residues. CDR3 in amino acids: CASSVTPLANYGYTF. The CDR3 bases are TGTGCCAGCAGCGTAACCCCTCTGGCTAACTATGGCTACACCTTC.

The chain combines TRBV27 with TRBJ1-1; D possibly corresponds to TRBD1 (6 bases). This CDR3 spans 16 amino acids. Germline V gene lookup returns CDR1 MNHEY and CDR2 SMNVEV (reference sequence). Trimming removed 5 bases from V and 0 bases from J, with 16 bases in between. CDR3 sequence reads: CASSARTVKMNTEAFF. The CDR3, as DNA: TGTGCCAGCAGTGCCCGGACAGTGAAAATGAACACTGAAGCTTTCTTT.

The chain recombines TRBV30 with TRBJ1-5, with 7 bases identical to TRBD1. There are 14 residues in the CDR3. V gave up 5 bases and J gave up 0 bases; unmatched junction bases: 4. CDR1 is GTSNPN and CDR2 is SVGIG in the germline V gene (reference sequence). Here the CDR3 reads CAWGTAFSNQPQHF. The CDR3 DNA sequence: TGTGCCTGGGGGACAGCCTTTAGCAATCAGCCCCAGCATTTT.

The chain employs TRBV5-4 and TRBJ2-3; D uncertain. The V end lost 2 bases, the J end lost 3 bases, and 4 bases lay between the germline ends. The CDR3 sequence is 12 residues long. Germline-derived CDR1 and CDR2 are SGHNT and YYREEE (reference sequence). DNA of the CDR3: TGTGCCAGCAGCTTCGGGACAGATACGCAGTATTTT. As protein: CASSFGTDTQYF.

The chain couples TRBV7-5 to TRBJ2-5. TRBV7-5 is classified as a pseudogene. CDR3 length: 14 residues. For the CDR3, the DNA is TGTGCCAGAAGCCCACCGGGACGGCAAGAGACCCAGTACTTC. Its protein is CARSPPGRQETQYF.

The chain has TRBV28 and TRBJ1-5, with D hard to call. The CDR3 totals 15 residues. CDR1 is MDHEN and CDR2 is SYDVKM in the germline V gene. Trimming stripped 1 base from V and 3 bases from J, with 10 bases between. The CDR3 sequence: CASSLLQETNQPQHF. The CDR3 DNA sequence: TGTGCCAGCAGTTTATTGCAGGAAACCAATCAGCCCCAGCATTTT.

Concerning this clone itself: One end of the junction varies from germline; a read error may be responsible. The chain employs TRBV7-7 and TRBJ1-1; D remains unclear. The CDR3 runs 13 residues. Germline CDR1 is SSHAT and CDR2 is FNYEAQ (reference sequence). DNA of the CDR3: TGTGCTAGCAGCTCTGGGCCGGCCACTGAAGCTTTCTTT. Residues: CASSSGPATEAFF.

V usage is TRBV19 and J usage is TRBJ1-1, with 9 nucleotides matching TRBD1. CDR3 length: 15 residues. V lost 6 bases to trimming and J lost 4 bases; unmatched junction nucleotides: 9. CDR1 is LNHDA, CDR2 SQIVND, per germline (reference sequence). CDR3 loop: CASSSWDRDGTEAFF. CDR3 in DNA: TGTGCCAGTAGCTCCTGGGACAGGGACGGCACTGAAGCTTTCTTT.

V gene TRBV11-2 combines with J gene TRBJ2-3, with a tentative D call TRBD2 (6 bases). The CDR3 consists of 15 residues. CDR1 SGHAT and CDR2 FQNNGV come from the germline V gene. V lost 4 bases and J lost 2, with 13 bases in between. This CDR3 reads CASSSPGLATDTQYF. In DNA form, the CDR3 reads TGTGCCAGCAGCTCCCCGGGACTCGCCACAGATACGCAGTATTTT.

CDR3 nucleotide sequence: TGTGCCAGCAGTCCCCTTTCCGACAGGGGGCTATACGAGCAGTACTTC. Amino acids: CASSPLSDRGLYEQYF. J is TRBJ2-7 and V is TRBV28; 10 positions agree with TRBD1. Germline lookup yields CDR1 MDHEN and CDR2 SYDVKM. The CDR3 runs 16 residues. Unmatched junction bases numbered 11, after V lost 5 bases and J lost 4 bases. The whole variable domain, filled in from reference TRBV28 and TRBJ2-7, reads DVKVTQSSRYLVKRTGEKVFLECVQDMDHENMFWYRQDPGLGLRLIYFSYDVKMKEKGDIPEGYSVSREKKERFSLILESASTNQTSMYLCASSPLSDRGLYEQYFGPGTRLTVT.

The chain carries TRBV19 and TRBJ2-1; 13 bases are a match to TRBD2. The CDR3 is 15 amino acids. The V gene's germline CDR1 is LNHDA and CDR2 SQIVND (reference sequence). Trimming at V came to 6 bases and at J to 8 bases, leaving 7 bases not matched to a gene. CDR3 DNA: TGTGCCAGTAGGCCGGGACTAGCGGGATACTATGAGCAGTTCTTC. This gives the protein CASRPGLAGYYEQFF.

The rearrangement links TRBV4-2 to TRBJ1-2; 9 bases are shared with TRBD1. V lost 2 bases and J lost 3; bases outside the gene matches: 4. CDR1 is LGHNA and CDR2 is YNFKEQ in the germline V gene. This CDR3 has 15 residues. CDR3 in DNA: TGTGCCAGCAGCCAACCCGGACAGGGGCACTATGGCTACACCTTC. Translating it yields CASSQPGQGHYGYTF.